Listed here are 17 T cell receptor beta chains from one sample, sequenced in a study of T cell responses to AZD1222 COVID-19 vaccine (dated by TCRdb to the early 2020s). The method was the immunoSEQ multiplex PCR assay. TCRdb obtained this table from immuneACCESS and retained in-frame rearrangements with V and J assigned. These tables miss some clones; where compared with another copy, unresolved V genes account for less than half of the shortfall, and the remainder is unexplained. For this sample there are approximately 190,000 clones; about 87% appear just once. About 3% of the sample lies in the top ten. Reading the label with the study, this specimen's time point is: baseline before first vaccination. Taken with the paper, the label for treatment or condition translates to: meningococcal conjugate vaccine given as trial control. The sequencing here drew on peripheral blood, taken on day 0 of MenACWY control vaccination. Receptors were obtained from an adult in good health.

As for this clone: Compared with germline, one end of the junction differs, possibly owing to a read error. The rearrangement joins TRBV14 to TRBJ1-2; D unresolved. The CDR3 sequence is 14 residues long. CDR1 is SGHDN, CDR2 FVKESK, per germline. The CDR3 coding sequence is TGTGCCAGCAGCCAAGATACAGTTTACTACGGCTACACCTTC. It is translated as CASSQDTVYYGYTF.

The chain uses TRBV5-4 and TRBJ2-7; a weak D match, TRBD2 (6 bases). The V end was cut by 4 bases, the J end by 1 base, with 12 bases between. Germline assignment: CDR1 SGHNT and CDR2 YYREEE (reference sequence). The CDR3 spans 14 residues. CDR3 DNA: TGTGCCAGCAGCCCGGAGGGCAGTTCCTACGAGCAGTACTTC. Its protein product is CASSPEGSSYEQYF.

The gene calls are TRBV7-6 and TRBJ2-1; 10 nucleotides match TRBD2. The trim removed 3 bases at V and 2 bases at J, leaving 1 base unmatched. This CDR3 region has 15 residues. CDR1 SGHVS and CDR2 FNYEAQ come from the germline V gene. The CDR3 region has the DNA TGTGCCAGCAGCTTGGGGACTAGCGCCTACAATGAGCAGTTCTTC. Protein: CASSLGTSAYNEQFF. Full variable domain (outside the CDR3, taken from reference TRBV7-6 and TRBJ2-1): GAGVSQSPRYKVTKRGQDVALRCDPISGHVSLYWYRQALGQGPEFLTYFNYEAQQDKSGLPNDRFSAERPEGSISTLTIQRTEQRDSAMYRCASSLGTSAYNEQFFGPGTRLTVL.

The chain joins TRBV7-9 to TRBJ1-6, with D unclear. The V gene lost 0 bases and the J gene lost 7 bases, with 13 bases spanning the gap. CDR1 is SEHNR and CDR2 is FQNEAQ in the germline V gene (reference sequence). The CDR3 extends over 16 amino acids. The CDR3 loop is CASSLASGIGNSPLHF. The DNA for the CDR3 is TGTGCCAGCAGCTTAGCTTCCGGGATTGGCAATTCACCCCTCCACTTT.

The CDR3: CASSPISSGAQFF. CDR3 sequence (DNA): TGTGCCAGCAGCCCTATCTCTAGCGGGGCTCAGTTCTTC. The J gene is TRBJ2-1, the V gene TRBV7-2, with 9 nucleotides matching TRBD2. There are 13 residues in the CDR3. Germline CDR1 reads SGHTA; CDR2 reads FQGNSA. Germline trimming cut 5 bases from V and 13 bases from J; bases unmatched to any gene: 9. Looking up the rest from reference TRBV7-2 and TRBJ2-1 gives the full variable domain: GAGVSQSPSNKVTEKGKDVELRCDPISGHTALYWYRQSLGQGLEFLIYFQGNSAPDKSGLPSDRFSAERTGGSVSTLTIQRTQQEDSAVYLCASSPISSGAQFFGPGTRLTVL.

The CDR3 DNA reads TGTGCCAGCAGCTTATTACAGACAGGGAACACTGAAGCTTTCTTT. This gives the protein CASSLLQTGNTEAFF. This rearrangement joins TRBV7-9 to TRBJ1-1; D might be TRBD1 (6 bases). V lost 2 bases to trimming and J lost 1 base, with 11 bases between them. This CDR3 has 15 amino acids. Germline V gene sequence: CDR1 SEHNR, CDR2 FQNEAQ (reference sequence).

In its sample, this clone was seen once. The V call is TRBV9, the J call TRBJ2-2; D gene ambiguous. Trimming removed 3 bases from V and 3 bases from J, with 15 bases in between. Germline V gene sequence: CDR1 SGDLS, CDR2 YYNGEE. The CDR3 extends over 16 amino acids. Here the CDR3 DNA reads TGTGCCAGCAGCGCCCGTGGTGGGCGACACACCGGGGAGCTGTTTTTT. It translates to CASSARGGRHTGELFF.

This clone has just a few counts. This chain uses TRBV30 with TRBJ2-1, with D tentatively TRBD1 or TRBD2 (6 bases each). Trimming removed 0 bases from V and 4 bases from J, with 13 bases in between. This CDR3 comprises 15 residues. The V gene's germline CDR1 is GTSNPN and CDR2 SVGIG (reference sequence). The CDR3 nucleotides are TGTGCCTGGAGTGTACTAGGGGGACTTTACAATGAGCAGTTCTTC. It translates to CAWSVLGGLYNEQFF. Supplemented by reference TRBV30 and TRBJ2-1, the full variable domain reads SQTIHQWPATLVQPVGSPLSLECTVEGTSNPNLYWYRQAAGRGLQLLFYSVGIGQISSEVPQNLSASRPQDRQFILSSKKLLLSDSGFYLCAWSVLGGLYNEQFFGPGTRLTVL.

The V call is TRBV30, the J call TRBJ1-2, with TRBD1 identical over 8 bases. Trimming at V came to 8 bases and at J to 3 bases, leaving 5 bases not matched to a gene. CDR1 is GTSNPN, CDR2 SVGIG, per germline (reference sequence). The CDR3 consists of 12 residues. The CDR3: CAIGQGDYGYTF. In DNA, the CDR3 is TGTGCCATAGGACAGGGAGACTATGGCTACACCTTC.

This sequence joins TRBV9 and TRBJ1-3; D perhaps matches TRBD1 (5 bases). Per the germline V gene, CDR1 is SGDLS and CDR2 is YYNGEE. The V and J ends lost 4 bases and 4 bases respectively, with 15 bases between them. This CDR3 region has 15 residues. CDR3 coding DNA: TGTGCCAGCAGCCCAGGGACTGTAAAGGGAAACACCATATATTTT. Translation: CASSPGTVKGNTIYF.

This chain joins TRBV29-1 and TRBJ2-3; TRBD1 is a possible D gene (5 bases). The CDR3 consists of 13 residues. Germline CDR1 is SQVTM and CDR2 is ANQGSEA. Trimming took off 4 bases at V and 4 bases at J, with 12 bases between the two ends. The CDR3 spells CSVAGKVADTQYF. CDR3 nucleotides: TGCAGCGTTGCAGGGAAGGTCGCAGATACGCAGTATTTT.

This clone was counted once. V gene TRBV11-3 combines with J gene TRBJ2-7; D possibly matches TRBD1 or TRBD2 (5 bases each). Deletions cut 5 bases from V and 8 bases from J, with 16 bases between. CDR1 and CDR2 (germline): SGHNT, YENEEA. The CDR3 extends over 13 amino acids. The CDR3 DNA follows: TGTGCCAGCAGCCCCGAGGGGAGCACGAAGCAGTACTTC. Amino acid sequence: CASSPEGSTKQYF.

CDR3: CASSYQPGYQETQYF. In DNA, the CDR3 is TGTGCCAGCAGTTACCAACCGGGGTACCAAGAGACCCAGTACTTC. The chain couples TRBV6-5 to TRBJ2-5, with D maybe TRBD2 (5 bases). This CDR3 region has 15 residues. V lost 2 bases to trimming and J lost 0 bases, with 10 bases between them. The germline V gene has CDR1 MNHEY and CDR2 SVGAGI.

This chain connects TRBV5-4 to TRBJ1-6; D unclear. The CDR3 length is 13 residues. CDR1 SGHNT and CDR2 YYREEE come from the germline V gene (reference sequence). Trimming took 4 bases from V and 9 from J, leaving 11 bases between them. CDR3 residues: CASSLDSGSPLHF. In nucleotides, the CDR3 is TGTGCCAGCAGCCTGGACTCGGGTTCACCCCTCCACTTT. Variable domain in full (rest from reference TRBV5-4 and TRBJ1-6): ETGVTQSPTHLIKTRGQQVTLRCSSQSGHNTVSWYQQALGQGPQFIFQYYREEENGRGNFPPRFSGLQFPNYSSELNVNALELDDSALYLCASSLDSGSPLHFGNGTRLTVT.

The rearrangement uses TRBV2 and TRBJ2-3, with TRBD2 matching 12 bases. The germline V gene encodes CDR1 SNHLY and CDR2 FYNNEI. V was pared by 7 bases and J by 2 bases, with 7 bases of the junction left unmatched. The length of the CDR3 is 16 residues. CDR3 protein: CASTTSGRFITDTQYF. The CDR3 DNA reads TGTGCCAGCACGACTAGCGGGAGATTTATCACAGATACGCAGTATTTT.

This clone was picked up a small number of times. The chain recombines TRBV18 with TRBJ2-7; 10 bases align to TRBD1. Germline V gene data show CDR1 as KGHSH and CDR2 as LQKENI. The length of the CDR3 is 13 residues. Trimming cost V 5 bases and J 4 bases; bases outside gene matches: 2. The CDR3 loop reads CASSVGQGYEQYF. The CDR3 nucleotides read TGTGCCAGCTCAGTGGGACAGGGGTACGAGCAGTACTTC.

This chain connects TRBV7-2 to TRBJ2-7; no firm D call. CDR1 and CDR2 from the germline V gene are SGHTA and FQGNSA. V was shortened by 2 bases and J by 6 bases, with 8 bases between the two germline ends. The CDR3 spans 12 residues. This chain's CDR3 is CASSLRVAEQYF. CDR3 in DNA: TGTGCCAGCAGCTTAAGGGTTGCCGAGCAGTACTTC.